This is a list of T cell receptor beta chains from one sample in a study of T cell responses to AZD1222 COVID-19 vaccine. Measured with immunoSEQ multiplex PCR; TCRdb has only the in-frame clones, and not every one. The sample carries 120,000 to 150,000 clones, roughly 88% recorded once. Source: peripheral blood, taken on day 0 of MenACWY control vaccination. All receptors derive from an adult in good health. Each CDR3 is given with its conserved first and last residue. Fields, in order: CDR3 protein, CDR3 DNA, V gene, J gene, D gene, clone size. A D gene is named only where the DNA matches it firmly. The size entry is marked missing in some rows and otherwise reads once, few, many or a size class.

CDR3: CASSVQDRSNEQFF
DNA: TGTGCCAGCAGCGTACAGGACAGGTCGAATGAGCAGTTCTTC
V: TRBV9
J: TRBJ2-1
D: TRBD1
size: .

CDR3: CASRIRQGGNYGYTF
DNA: TGTGCCAGCAGAATAAGACAGGGTGGGAACTATGGCTACACCTTC
V: TRBV2
J: TRBJ1-2
D: TRBD1
size: .

CDR3: CASSPPEKAHEQYF
DNA: TGTGCCAGCAGCCCGCCGGAGAAGGCCCACGAGCAGTACTTC
V: TRBV6-5
J: TRBJ2-7
D: .
size: .

CDR3: CASSLGQGNYGYTF
DNA: TGTGCCAGCTCACTGGGACAGGGGAACTATGGCTACACCTTC
V: TRBV18
J: TRBJ1-2
D: TRBD1
size: .

CDR3: CASSRGASTDTQYF
DNA: TGTGCCAGCAGCCGGGGGGCTAGCACAGATACGCAGTATTTT
V: TRBV5-4
J: TRBJ2-3
D: .
size: .

CDR3: CASSPAVWDIYYEQYF
DNA: TGTGCCAGCTCACCCGCGGTCTGGGACATCTACTACGAGCAGTACTTC
V: TRBV18
J: TRBJ2-7
D: .
size: .

CDR3: CASSLGPVQGSGNTIYF
DNA: TGTGCCAGCAGCTTAGGTCCCGTACAAGGATCTGGAAACACCATATATTTT
V: TRBV7-2
J: TRBJ1-3
D: .
size: .

CDR3: CASSDPDKGGNMDNQPQHF
DNA: TGTGCCAGCAGTGACCCCGACAAGGGGGGGAATATGGACAATCAGCCCCAGCATTTT
V: TRBV6-4
J: TRBJ1-5
D: .
size: .

CDR3: CASSVRGAMNTEAFF
DNA: TGTGCCAGTAGTGTCCGAGGCGCGATGAACACTGAAGCTTTCTTT
V: TRBV19
J: TRBJ1-1
D: .
size: few

CDR3: CASRDRVQSPLHF
DNA: TGTGCCAGCAGAGACAGGGTACAGTCACCCCTCCACTTT
V: TRBV27
J: TRBJ1-6
D: TRBD1
size: .

CDR3: CASSLGAGPSYGYTF
DNA: TGTGCCAGCAGCTTAGGGGCAGGTCCTTCTTATGGCTACACCTTC
V: TRBV7-6
J: TRBJ1-2
D: .
size: .

CDR3: CASTPVGLAYNEQFF
DNA: TGTGCCAGCACCCCCGTAGGACTAGCTTACAATGAGCAGTTCTTC
V: TRBV3-1/TRBV3-2
J: TRBJ2-1
D: TRBD2
size: .

CDR3: CASSQSYGVGNYGYTF
DNA: TGCGCCAGCAGCCAATCGTACGGGGTGGGGAACTATGGCTACACCTTC
V: TRBV4-3
J: TRBJ1-2
D: .
size: once

CDR3: CASGSGTGGSPLHF
DNA: TGTGCCAGCGGATCCGGGACAGGGGGGTCACCCCTCCACTTT
V: TRBV28
J: TRBJ1-6
D: TRBD1
size: .

CDR3: CASSRDRAYGYTF
DNA: TGTGCCAGCAGTCGAGACAGGGCCTATGGCTACACCTTC
V: TRBV12-3/TRBV12-4
J: TRBJ1-2
D: TRBD1
size: .

CDR3: CASSESVRGSGDYGYTF
DNA: TGTGCCAGCAGTGAGTCTGTCAGGGGGTCCGGCGACTATGGCTACACCTTC
V: TRBV2
J: TRBJ1-2
D: TRBD1
size: .

CDR3: CASSLRAGTIGYTF
DNA: TGCGCCAGCAGCCTCAGGGCGGGGACAATTGGCTACACCTTC
V: TRBV4-3
J: TRBJ1-2
D: .
size: .

CDR3: CASSRQGGNEQFF
DNA: TGTGCCAGCAGTCGACAGGGGGGAAATGAGCAGTTCTTC
V: TRBV6-5
J: TRBJ2-1
D: TRBD1
size: .

CDR3: CASSSLRPRVNTEAFF
DNA: TGTGCCAGCAGCTCGCTCAGACCCCGGGTGAACACTGAAGCTTTCTTT
V: TRBV7-9
J: TRBJ1-1
D: .
size: .

CDR3: CASSSTGRGYTIYF
DNA: TGTGCCAGCAGTTCGACAGGTCGAGGATACACCATATATTTT
V: TRBV6-5
J: TRBJ1-3
D: .
size: .

CDR3: CASSMELAGTEKSYEQYF
DNA: TGTGCCAGCTCCATGGAACTAGCGGGCACTGAAAAATCCTACGAGCAGTACTTC
V: TRBV18
J: TRBJ2-7
D: TRBD2
size: once

CDR3: CASSGQGNSNQPQHF
DNA: TGTGCCAGCAGCGGACAGGGGAATAGCAATCAGCCCCAGCATTTT
V: TRBV2
J: TRBJ1-5
D: TRBD1
size: .

CDR3: CASSLATGRYGYTF
DNA: TGTGCCAGCAGCTTAGCTACAGGGCGCTATGGCTACACCTTC
V: TRBV7-8
J: TRBJ1-2
D: .
size: .

CDR3: CASSLVPNEKLFF
DNA: TGTGCCAGCAGTTTAGTTCCGAATGAAAAACTGTTTTTT
V: TRBV27
J: TRBJ1-4
D: .
size: .

CDR3: CASSVLAGDTDTQYF
DNA: TGTGCCAGCAGCGTATTAGCGGGGGACACAGATACGCAGTATTTT
V: TRBV9
J: TRBJ2-3
D: TRBD2
size: .

CDR3: CASRGVNTGELFF
DNA: TGTGCCAGCAGGGGGGTGAACACCGGGGAGCTGTTTTTT
V: TRBV6-6
J: TRBJ2-2
D: .
size: once

CDR3: CASSLGGATAYEQYF
DNA: TGTGCCAGCAGCTTAGGCGGGGCAACCGCCTACGAGCAGTACTTC
V: TRBV7-2
J: TRBJ2-7
D: .
size: .

CDR3: CASRSGQGNEQFF
DNA: TGTGCCAGCAGGTCGGGACAGGGTAATGAGCAGTTCTTC
V: TRBV2
J: TRBJ2-1
D: TRBD1
size: .

CDR3: CASSQRPGANQPQHF
DNA: TGCGCCAGCAGCCAACGTCCAGGGGCAAATCAGCCCCAGCATTTT
V: TRBV4-1
J: TRBJ1-5
D: .
size: .

CDR3: CASSSRDRDYGYTF
DNA: TGTGCCAGCAGTAGCCGGGACAGGGACTATGGCTACACCTTC
V: TRBV6-5
J: TRBJ1-2
D: TRBD1
size: .

CDR3: CASSYQSSGPYNEQFF
DNA: TGTGCCAGCAGTTACCAGTCTAGCGGACCCTACAATGAGCAGTTCTTC
V: TRBV6-2/TRBV6-3
J: TRBJ2-1
D: TRBD2
size: .

CDR3: CASSFGTLQETQYF
DNA: TGCGCCAGCAGTTTTGGGACCCTACAAGAGACCCAGTACTTC
V: TRBV5-1
J: TRBJ2-5
D: .
size: .

CDR3: CASSALAGGGADTQYF
DNA: TGTGCCAGCAGCGCACTAGCGGGAGGAGGGGCAGATACGCAGTATTTT
V: TRBV9
J: TRBJ2-3
D: TRBD2
size: .

CDR3: CASSLSGRVLYEQYF
DNA: TGTGCCAGCAGTTTATCGGGCAGGGTGTTGTACGAGCAGTACTTC
V: TRBV27
J: TRBJ2-7
D: .
size: many

CDR3: CASSLYYREGTGELFF
DNA: TGTGCCAGCAGTTTGTATTACAGGGAAGGTACCGGGGAGCTGTTTTTT
V: TRBV27
J: TRBJ2-2
D: .
size: .

CDR3: CASSPTGDGTYEQYF
DNA: TGTGCCAGCAGCCCAACAGGGGATGGGACCTACGAGCAGTACTTC
V: TRBV9
J: TRBJ2-7
D: TRBD1
size: once

CDR3: CASSLLTELGPTNEKLFF
DNA: TGTGCCAGCAGCTTACTAACGGAGCTGGGGCCAACTAATGAAAAACTGTTTTTT
V: TRBV7-3
J: TRBJ1-4
D: .
size: .

CDR3: CASSLSTGELFF
DNA: TGTGCCAGCAGCTTATCCACCGGGGAGCTGTTTTTT
V: TRBV5-6
J: TRBJ2-2
D: .
size: .

CDR3: CASSLEQGQYGYTF
DNA: TGCGCCAGCAGCTTGGAACAGGGCCAATATGGCTACACCTTC
V: TRBV5-1
J: TRBJ1-2
D: .
size: .

CDR3: CSASGDFYYNEQFF
DNA: TGCAGTGCTAGTGGAGACTTCTACTACAATGAGCAGTTCTTC
V: TRBV20-1
J: TRBJ2-1
D: .
size: .

CDR3: CASSVKTGESYEQYF
DNA: TGTGCCAGCAGCGTTAAGACAGGGGAGTCCTACGAGCAGTACTTC
V: TRBV5-4
J: TRBJ2-7
D: TRBD1
size: .

CDR3: CASSDGPGAKNIQYF
DNA: TGTGCCAGTTCCGACGGGCCCGGAGCCAAAAACATTCAGTACTTC
V: TRBV19
J: TRBJ2-4
D: .
size: .

CDR3: CACTRGTGVEETQYF
DNA: TGTGCCTGTACTAGGGGGACAGGGGTCGAAGAGACCCAGTACTTC
V: TRBV30
J: TRBJ2-5
D: TRBD1
size: .

CDR3: CASSYDLGGGTGELFF
DNA: TGTGCCAGCAGTTACGATTTGGGGGGCGGCACCGGGGAGCTGTTTTTT
V: TRBV6-5
J: TRBJ2-2
D: .
size: .

CDR3: CASSFGGALQETQYF
DNA: TGCGCCAGCAGCTTCGGCGGAGCCCTCCAAGAGACCCAGTACTTC
V: TRBV5-1
J: TRBJ2-5
D: .
size: .

CDR3: CASSIRDRGTYEQFF
DNA: TGTGCCAGCAGCATCCGGGACAGGGGAACATATGAGCAGTTCTTC
V: TRBV7-2
J: TRBJ2-1
D: TRBD1
size: .

CDR3: CAIGRPQHF
DNA: TGTGCCATTGGCCGGCCCCAGCATTTT
V: TRBV2
J: TRBJ1-5
D: .
size: .

CDR3: CASSLIGSSSNQPQHF
DNA: TGTGCCAGCAGCTTAATCGGCAGCTCTAGCAATCAGCCCCAGCATTTT
V: TRBV11-2
J: TRBJ1-5
D: .
size: once

CDR3: CASNYYSNQPQHF
DNA: TGTGCCAGCAACTACTATAGCAATCAGCCCCAGCATTTT
V: TRBV6-6
J: TRBJ1-5
D: .
size: once

CDR3: CASSFRSTGELFF
DNA: TGTGCCAGCAGCTTCCGGAGCACCGGGGAGCTGTTTTTT
V: TRBV5-5
J: TRBJ2-2
D: .
size: .

CDR3: CASSLDRTSGRAGEQYF
DNA: TGTGCCAGCAGCTTAGACAGGACTAGCGGGAGGGCGGGAGAGCAGTACTTC
V: TRBV7-2
J: TRBJ2-7
D: TRBD2
size: .

CDR3: CASSLPTGGVYGYTF
DNA: TGTGCCAGCAGCCTTCCGACAGGGGGTGTCTATGGCTACACCTTC
V: TRBV7-9
J: TRBJ1-2
D: TRBD1
size: .

CDR3: CASSQGAAASNQPQHF
DNA: TGTGCCAGCAGCCAAGGGGCCGCCGCTAGCAATCAGCCCCAGCATTTT
V: TRBV4-2
J: TRBJ1-5
D: .
size: .

CDR3: CASRPDGSYEQYF
DNA: TGTGCCAGCAGACCGGACGGCTCCTACGAGCAGTACTTC
V: TRBV2
J: TRBJ2-7
D: .
size: .

CDR3: CAWSVDRAAFF
DNA: TGTGCCTGGAGCGTTGACCGGGCGGCTTTCTTT
V: TRBV30
J: TRBJ1-1
D: .
size: .

CDR3: CASSLGDDNEQFF
DNA: TGTGCCAGCAGTTTGGGGGACGACAATGAGCAGTTCTTC
V: TRBV12-3/TRBV12-4
J: TRBJ2-1
D: .
size: .

CDR3: CASSRDLDRHTGELFF
DNA: TGTGCCAGCAGCCGGGACCTGGACCGCCACACCGGGGAGCTGTTTTTT
V: TRBV3-1/TRBV3-2
J: TRBJ2-2
D: .
size: .

CDR3: CAWSEDRDQPQHF
DNA: TGTGCCTGGAGTGAGGACAGGGATCAGCCCCAGCATTTT
V: TRBV30
J: TRBJ1-5
D: TRBD1
size: once